Listed here are 17 T cell receptor beta chains from one sample, sequenced in a study of cytomegalovirus exposure and HLA in healthy donors. The PCR had 60 Vbeta and 13 Jbeta primers. This table comes from immunoSEQ multiplex PCR, and its TCRdb copy is limited to in-frame clones, with some not included. The sample has about 160,000 clones; roughly 80% are singletons. Sample: PBMCs. The receptors were gathered from a woman aged 40-49 years in good health and CMV-seronegative.

J is TRBJ1-2 and V is TRBV27, with 8 positions matching TRBD1. The V gene end was trimmed by 4 bases and the J gene end by 6 bases; junction bases not matched to a gene: 10. The germline V gene has CDR1 MNHEY and CDR2 SMNVEV (reference sequence). The CDR3 is made up of 15 amino acids. The CDR3 DNA follows: TGTGCCAGCAGTTCACGACAGGGGCCGGGGGATGGCTACACCTTC. It codes for CASSSRQGPGDGYTF.

V and J are TRBV27 and TRBJ1-6, with D possibly TRBD1 on 5 matching bases. The V gene's germline CDR1 is MNHEY and CDR2 SMNVEV (reference sequence). V was shortened by 1 base and J by 0 bases, with 13 bases between the two germline ends. The CDR3 has 18 amino acids. CDR3 protein: CASSLFIGGGSYNSPLHF. The CDR3 region has the DNA TGTGCCAGCAGTTTATTTATCGGGGGGGGCTCCTATAATTCACCCCTCCACTTT.

J is TRBJ1-4 and V is TRBV2; 7 bases map to TRBD1. V was pared by 6 bases and J by 8 bases, with 12 bases of the junction left unmatched. This CDR3 has 15 residues. Germline CDR1 SNHLY, CDR2 FYNNEI. CDR3 sequence reads: CASRGGGSLWEKLFF. CDR3 bases: TGTGCCAGCAGAGGAGGGGGCTCCCTATGGGAAAAACTGTTTTTT.

The rearrangement uses TRBV2 and TRBJ1-3, with 7 positions matching TRBD1. The junction had 5 bases not matched to a gene; V was cut back by 6 bases and J by 0 bases. CDR1 and CDR2 from the germline V gene are SNHLY and FYNNEI. CDR3 length: 15 residues. The CDR3 DNA sequence: TGTGCCAGCAGGACAGGGATTTTCTCTGGAAACACCATATATTTT. Translated: CASRTGIFSGNTIYF.

This clone has a single count. V and J are TRBV28 and TRBJ2-3; 10 bases agree with TRBD1. The CDR3 is made up of 18 amino acids. V lost 4 bases and J lost 5; bases outside the gene matches: 15. Germline CDR1 is MDHEN and CDR2 is SYDVKM. CDR3: CASSSPSGQGVVGDTQYF. CDR3 coding DNA: TGTGCCAGCAGTTCCCCTTCAGGACAGGGGGTGGTCGGAGATACGCAGTATTTT.

The CDR3 DNA reads TGCGCCAGCAGCTTGGGGGGGCCGGCCTATGGCTACACCTTC. Protein sequence: CASSLGGPAYGYTF. This chain uses TRBV5-1 with TRBJ1-2; D is perhaps TRBD1 (6 bases). The CDR3 loop spans 14 amino acids. Trimming pared 0 bases from V and 4 bases from J, leaving 10 bases between. Germline CDR1 is SGHRS and CDR2 is YFSETQ.

This chain connects TRBV5-6 to TRBJ2-1, with TRBD2 identical over 8 bases. Germline V gene lookup returns CDR1 SGHDT and CDR2 YYEEEE. The CDR3 spans 14 residues. Unmatched junction bases numbered 9, after V lost 5 bases and J lost 8 bases. The CDR3 loop is CASRWAGGSDEQFF. For the CDR3, the DNA is TGTGCCAGCAGATGGGCGGGGGGCTCGGATGAGCAGTTCTTC.

This rearrangement joins TRBV5-6 to TRBJ1-4; no definite D call. V was pared by 2 bases and J by 8 bases, with 10 bases between. The CDR3 sequence is 13 residues long. Germline V gene lookup returns CDR1 SGHDT and CDR2 YYEEEE. The CDR3 region is CASSFGTEEKLFF. In DNA form, the CDR3 reads TGTGCCAGCAGCTTTGGCACAGAGGAAAAACTGTTTTTT.

The V gene is TRBV7-8, the J gene TRBJ2-2; tentative D call: TRBD1 (5 bases). V gave up 6 bases and J gave up 5 bases, with 16 bases separating them. This CDR3 has 15 amino acids. In germline, CDR1 is SGHVS, CDR2 FQNEAQ. CDR3 DNA: TGTGCCAGCAGTTATCCGACAGTTGTGACCGGGGAGCTGTTTTTT. Encoded protein: CASSYPTVVTGELFF. Complete variable domain (other parts from reference TRBV7-8 and TRBJ2-2): GAGVSQSPRYKVAKRGQDVALRCDPISGHVSLFWYQQALGQGPEFLTYFQNEAQLDKSGLPSDRFFAERPEGSVSTLKIQRTQQEDSAVYLCASSYPTVVTGELFFGEGSRLTVL.

This chain connects TRBV4-2 to TRBJ2-1; 9 bases agree with TRBD2. CDR1 LGHNA and CDR2 YNFKEQ come from the germline V gene. Trimming took 0 bases from V and 5 from J; bases not matched to a gene: 5. This CDR3 has 16 residues. The CDR3 DNA follows: TGTGCCAGCAGCCAAGATGGGCGGGGGGGTCACAATGAGCAGTTCTTC. As protein: CASSQDGRGGHNEQFF.

J is TRBJ1-6 and V is TRBV2; the D is unclear. The V gene lost 3 bases and the J gene lost 0 bases, with 9 bases spanning the gap. CDR1 is SNHLY, CDR2 FYNNEI, per germline. The CDR3 loop spans 16 amino acids. The CDR3 bases are TGTGCCAGCAGTGATCGGGAAAGCTCCTATAATTCACCCCTCCACTTT. Protein product: CASSDRESSYNSPLHF.

The CDR3 nucleotides are TGTGCCAGTAGCCAGGGTCTCACAGATACGCAGTATTTT. Translating it yields CASSQGLTDTQYF. The chain has TRBV19 and TRBJ2-3, with a weak D call TRBD1 (5 bases). This CDR3 is built from 13 residues. The germline V gene has CDR1 LNHDA and CDR2 SQIVND (reference sequence). Trimming shortened V by 6 bases and J by 2 bases, and 9 bases separated the two germline ends.

The V call is TRBV5-1, the J call TRBJ2-5; 7 bases are shared with TRBD2. Germline V gives CDR1 SGHRS, CDR2 YFSETQ. This CDR3 has 15 residues. Unmatched junction bases numbered 5, after V lost 2 bases and J lost 1 base. CDR3 DNA: TGCGCCAGCAGCTTATGGGGGGGGTCCCAAGAGACCCAGTACTTC. Translating it yields CASSLWGGSQETQYF.

The chain employs TRBV6-5 and TRBJ1-3; no definite D call. The germline CDR1 and CDR2 sequences are MNHEY and SVGAGI. The CDR3 loop spans 16 amino acids. V was trimmed by 0 bases and J by 4 bases, leaving 13 bases between them. Here the CDR3 reads CASSYSSALSGNTIYF. Written as DNA, the CDR3 is TGTGCCAGCAGTTACTCCAGTGCCCTGTCCGGAAACACCATATATTTT.

The chain couples TRBV7-8 to TRBJ1-1; D is uncertain. CDR1 is SGHVS, CDR2 FQNEAQ, per germline. CDR3 length: 13 amino acids. V lost 1 base, J lost 7 bases, and 10 bases lay in between. CDR3 DNA sequence: TGTGCCAGCAGCTTAGGTTCGGGGATTGAAGCTTTCTTT. Translation: CASSLGSGIEAFF.

The rearrangement uses TRBV7-9 and TRBJ1-2; 10 bases fit TRBD1. CDR3 length: 16 amino acids. J was trimmed by 3 bases and V by 6 bases; bases with no gene match: 10. CDR1 is SEHNR, CDR2 FQNEAQ, per germline (reference sequence). In nucleotides, the CDR3 is TGTGCCAGCAGTAACGGACAGGGGGTTATGGACTATGGCTACACCTTC. It is translated as CASSNGQGVMDYGYTF. Filled out from reference TRBV7-9 and TRBJ1-2, the complete variable domain reads DTGVSQNPRHKITKRGQNVTFRCDPISEHNRLYWYRQTLGQGPEFLTYFQNEAQLEKSRLLSDRFSAERPKGSFSTLEIQRTEQGDSAMYLCASSNGQGVMDYGYTFGSGTRLTVV.

The V call is TRBV4-1, the J call TRBJ1-2; no clear D. The CDR3 runs to 16 residues. With 1 base removed from V and 3 bases from J, the gap between germline ends came to 15 bases. Germline-derived CDR1 and CDR2 are MGHRA and YSYEKL. The CDR3 region has the DNA TGCGCCAGCAGCCAAGGCGTGGGCCAGTCTTACTATGGCTACACCTTC. Its protein is CASSQGVGQSYYGYTF.